A single sample gave rise to the 14 T cell receptor beta chains below, sequenced in a study of T cell responses to AZD1222 COVID-19 vaccine. Repertoires were generated with immunoSEQ multiplex PCR, while TCRdb's copy carries only in-frame clones and drops some. This sample yields approximately 100,000 clones, of which roughly 87% are seen a single time; more than 15% belongs to the top ten. The material sequenced was peripheral blood, taken on day 0 of AZD1222 vaccination. The receptors stem from an adult in good health.

The rearrangement joins TRBV3-1 (or the pseudogene TRBV3-2) to TRBJ1-6; D is unclear. Trimming shortened V by 2 bases and J by 7 bases, and 6 bases separated the two germline ends. The CDR3 consists of 13 residues. The germline gives CDR1 LGHDT, CDR2 YNNKEL (reference sequence). This chain's CDR3 is CASSQFINSPLHF. As DNA, the CDR3 is TGTGCCAGCAGCCAATTTATAAATTCACCCCTCCACTTT.

This chain joins TRBV27 and TRBJ2-7, with 12 bases fitting TRBD1. Germline CDR1 reads MNHEY; CDR2 reads SMNVEV (reference sequence). Germline trimming cut 6 bases from V and 3 bases from J; bases unmatched to any gene: 6. The CDR3 extends over 15 amino acids. The CDR3 nucleotides are TGTGCCAGCAGCCAAGGGACAGGGGGCTTCTACGAGCAGTACTTC. Residues: CASSQGTGGFYEQYF.

The chain is built from TRBV6-5 and TRBJ1-2, with D hard to call. The ends were cut back, 6 bases at V and 4 bases at J, with 12 bases in the middle. The CDR3 runs to 13 residues. Germline CDR1 is MNHEY and CDR2 is SVGAGI. The CDR3 nucleotides are TGTGCCAGCAGAATACTGGACGGCTATGGCTACACCTTC. It translates to CASRILDGYGYTF.

The chain carries TRBV21-1 and TRBJ1-1; no DNA check was done on the table's D call, TRBD1. TRBV21-1 is flagged as a pseudogene. The CDR3 length is 12 residues. This CDR3 is CAKATGDTEAFF. CDR3 coding DNA: TGTGCCAAGGCAACAGGGGACACTGAAGCTTTCTTT.

The V gene is TRBV30, the J gene TRBJ2-1; D gene uncertain. CDR3 length: 13 residues. In germline, CDR1 is GTSNPN, CDR2 SVGIG (reference sequence). The V gene lost 0 bases and the J gene lost 5 bases, with 8 bases spanning the gap. The CDR3 region has the DNA TGTGCCTGGAGTGTCGGGCAGCACAATGAGCAGTTCTTC. It specifies CAWSVGQHNEQFF.

This clone was seen at least ten times. The rearrangement uses TRBV6-2 or TRBV6-3 and TRBJ2-1; 9 nucleotides align to TRBD2. The germline CDR1 and CDR2 sequences are MNHEY and SVGEGT. This CDR3 contains 13 residues. Unmatched junction bases numbered 1, after V lost 9 bases and J lost 1 base. CDR3 in DNA: TGTGCCAGTAGCGGGAGATCCTACAATGAGCAGTTCTTC. It codes for CASSGRSYNEQFF.

V and J are TRBV3-1 (or the pseudogene TRBV3-2) and TRBJ1-4, with a weak D call TRBD1 (5 bases). The V and J ends lost 4 bases and 2 bases respectively, with 14 bases between them. The germline gives CDR1 LGHDT, CDR2 YNNKEL (reference sequence). The CDR3 sequence is 16 residues long. The CDR3 loop is CASSLRPGPTNEKLFF. In DNA, the CDR3 is TGTGCCAGCAGCCTACGACCGGGACCTACTAATGAAAAACTGTTTTTT.

This clone was seen more than once but under ten times. The chain carries TRBV28 and TRBJ2-5; D might be TRBD1 or TRBD2, each matching 7 bases. The CDR3 has 18 residues. Germline V gene data show CDR1 as MDHEN and CDR2 as SYDVKM. V shed 4 bases and J shed 3 bases, with 24 bases lying between them. The CDR3, as DNA: TGTGCCAGCAGTTCATGGGGAGGGTCTAGGCAGGGGGAAGAGACCCAGTACTTC. It translates to CASSSWGGSRQGEETQYF.

The chain couples TRBV12-3 or TRBV12-4 to TRBJ2-2; D ambiguous. V lost 1 base, J lost 6 bases, and 3 bases lay in between. This CDR3 region has 12 residues. The CDR3 nucleotides read TGTGCCAGCAGTTTAGGGGCCGGGGAGCTGTTTTTT. Its protein product is CASSLGAGELFF.

With regard to this clone: At the DNA level, this CDR3 is encoded by other sequences in the same sample as well. The chain employs TRBV5-1 and TRBJ1-3; no reliable D call. Germline CDR1 is SGHRS and CDR2 is YFSETQ. Trimming removed 2 bases at V and 1 base at J, with 7 bases between. The CDR3 runs to 14 residues. The CDR3 coding sequence is TGCGCCAGCAGCTTAGATGGGTCTGGAAACACCATATATTTT. Residues: CASSLDGSGNTIYF.

V gene TRBV7-2 combines with J gene TRBJ1-2; tentative D call: TRBD1 (5 bases). Deletions cut 1 base from V and 8 bases from J, with 14 bases between. The CDR3 sequence is 14 residues long. Germline V gene sequence: CDR1 SGHTA, CDR2 FQGNSA. The CDR3 region is CASSLGQGLGGYTF. The DNA of the CDR3 is TGTGCCAGCAGCTTAGGGCAGGGTTTAGGGGGCTACACCTTC.

This rearrangement joins TRBV2 to TRBJ2-4, with 8 bases that match TRBD1. The CDR3 length is 17 residues. Per germline, CDR1 SNHLY and CDR2 FYNNEI. Unmatched junction bases numbered 11, after V lost 6 bases and J lost 1 base. The CDR3 protein is CASRTLQGAPAKNIQYF. CDR3 coding DNA: TGTGCCAGCAGAACCCTTCAGGGGGCGCCGGCCAAAAACATTCAGTACTTC.

J is TRBJ1-6 and V is TRBV6-2 or TRBV6-3; D may be TRBD1 (6 bases). The germline V and J ends were trimmed by 3 bases and 7 bases, with 16 bases remaining between them. The germline gives CDR1 MNHEY, CDR2 SVGEGT. The CDR3 runs 16 residues. The CDR3 here is CASSYLNREGNSPLHF. CDR3 DNA: TGTGCCAGCAGTTATCTCAACAGGGAAGGGAATTCACCCCTCCACTTT.

The chain has TRBV10-3 and TRBJ1-1; 9 bases line up with TRBD1. Germline CDR1 and CDR2: ENHRY and SYGVKD. The junction had 0 bases not matched to a gene; V was cut back by 0 bases and J by 1 base. This CDR3 has 15 residues. In DNA, the CDR3 is TGTGCCATCAGTGAGTCGGACAGGGGGAACACTGAAGCTTTCTTT. Translation gives CAISESDRGNTEAFF.